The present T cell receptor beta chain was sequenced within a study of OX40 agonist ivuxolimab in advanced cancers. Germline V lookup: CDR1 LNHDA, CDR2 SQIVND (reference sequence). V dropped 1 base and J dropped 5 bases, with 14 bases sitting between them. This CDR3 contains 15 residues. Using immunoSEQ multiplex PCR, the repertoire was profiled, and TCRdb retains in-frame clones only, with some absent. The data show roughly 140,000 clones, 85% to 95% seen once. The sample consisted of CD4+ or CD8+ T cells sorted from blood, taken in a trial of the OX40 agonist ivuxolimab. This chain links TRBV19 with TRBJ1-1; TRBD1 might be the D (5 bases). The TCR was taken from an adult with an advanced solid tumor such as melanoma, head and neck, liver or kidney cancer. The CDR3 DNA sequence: TGTGCCAGTAGTATAGTCCCCGGGGGGAAAACTGAAGCTTTCTTT. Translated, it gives CASSIVPGGKTEAFF.